The 28 T cell receptor beta chains given below trace back to one sample, sequenced in a study of cytomegalovirus exposure and HLA in healthy donors. PCR primers comprised 60 Vbeta and 13 Jbeta primers. Method: immunoSEQ multiplex PCR; TCRdb's copy keeps in-frame clones and lacks some. The table lists just over 200,000 clones. Source material: PBMCs. All receptors come from a girl aged 2 to 9 in good health and CMV-seropositive.

The V call is TRBV13, the J call TRBJ2-7; 11 nucleotides line up with TRBD2. V shed 4 bases, J shed 6 bases, and the junction held 2 bases outside the gene matches. Per the germline V gene, CDR1 is PRHDT and CDR2 is FYEKMQ (reference sequence). This CDR3 has 13 amino acids. CDR3 sequence: CASSYGTSGEQYF. For the CDR3, the DNA is TGTGCCAGCAGCTACGGGACTAGCGGCGAGCAGTACTTC.

V gene TRBV4-1 combines with J gene TRBJ1-4, with 10 bases identical to TRBD1. V was pared by 3 bases and J by 8 bases, with 9 bases of the junction left unmatched. The CDR3 contains 16 residues. Germline V gives CDR1 MGHRA, CDR2 YSYEKL. This CDR3 is CASSQTGGARGEKLFF. DNA of the CDR3: TGCGCCAGCAGCCAGACAGGGGGCGCCCGGGGAGAAAAACTGTTTTTT.

This chain connects TRBV28 to TRBJ1-4; possible D gene TRBD1, 6 bases. The CDR3 is 14 amino acids. Germline CDR1 MDHEN, CDR2 SYDVKM. V was pared by 3 bases and J by 5 bases, with 10 bases between. The CDR3 DNA reads as TGTGCCAGCAGTTTTGGGCAGGGGAATGAAAAACTGTTTTTT. It translates to CASSFGQGNEKLFF.

This chain links TRBV10-3 with TRBJ2-7; perhaps TRBD1 as D (6 bases). The V end lost 9 bases, the J end lost 5 bases, and 14 bases lay between the germline ends. Germline values: CDR1 ENHRY, CDR2 SYGVKD. The CDR3 is 12 amino acids. CDR3 sequence: CAISLRGNEQYF. CDR3 DNA sequence: TGTGCCATTTCCTTAAGGGGGAACGAGCAGTACTTC.

The rearrangement joins TRBV29-1 to TRBJ2-7; no clear D gene. The CDR3 contains 14 residues. CDR1 and CDR2 from the germline V gene are SQVTM and ANQGSEA. V lost 5 bases, J lost 3 bases, and 17 bases lay in between. The CDR3 loop is CSVNLSTDNYEQYF. The CDR3 region has the DNA TGCAGCGTTAATCTGAGTACAGATAACTACGAGCAGTACTTC.

The V and J genes are TRBV28 and TRBJ1-5; D is uncertain. The V gene lost 2 bases and the J gene lost 5 bases, with 16 bases spanning the gap. This CDR3 has 16 amino acids. Germline loops: CDR1 MDHEN, CDR2 SYDVKM. The CDR3 loop reads CASSLLGREVDQPQHF. DNA for the CDR3: TGTGCCAGCAGTTTACTGGGGAGAGAGGTGGATCAGCCCCAGCATTTT.

This chain joins TRBV28 and TRBJ1-1; the match to TRBD1 covers 8 bases. The CDR3 contains 15 residues. With 5 bases clipped from V and 4 bases from J, the junction kept 9 bases outside the gene matches. CDR1 is MDHEN, CDR2 SYDVKM, per germline. The CDR3 bases are TGTGCCAGCAGTCCGACAGGGGACGGCGGCACTGAAGCTTTCTTT. Protein product: CASSPTGDGGTEAFF.

CDR3 nucleotides: TGCGCCAGCAGCAGCATTCCGGGACAGGTATACGAGCAGTACTTC. It codes for CASSSIPGQVYEQYF. The chain is built from TRBV5-1 and TRBJ2-7, with 8 bases matching TRBD1. The CDR3 runs to 15 residues. CDR1 and CDR2 (germline): SGHRS, YFSETQ. J gave up 4 bases and V 4 bases, and 10 bases lay outside the gene matches.

The rearrangement joins TRBV6-6 to TRBJ2-2; 8 nucleotides match TRBD1. Trimming cost V 2 bases and J 7 bases; bases outside gene matches: 6. Looked up from germline, CDR1 is MNHNY and CDR2 is SVGAGI (reference sequence). This CDR3 comprises 15 residues. DNA of the CDR3: TGTGCCAGCAGTTACATCAGGGGGCGAAGCGGGGAGCTGTTTTTT. It specifies CASSYIRGRSGELFF.

The rearrangement uses TRBV2 and TRBJ2-5; perhaps TRBD1 as D (6 bases). The length of the CDR3 is 13 residues. Trimming shortened V by 11 bases and J by 5 bases, and 18 bases separated the two germline ends. Germline assignment: CDR1 SNHLY and CDR2 FYNNEI. The CDR3 sequence is CACQGGSLETQYF. As DNA, the CDR3 is TGTGCCTGCCAAGGGGGTTCTTTGGAGACCCAGTACTTC.

The chain joins TRBV28 to TRBJ1-5; 7 positions agree with TRBD1. Germline values: CDR1 MDHEN, CDR2 SYDVKM. With V trimmed by 8 bases and J by 0 bases, 22 bases remained unmatched. The CDR3 runs 20 residues. CDR3: CASSPPSWTGGIYSNQPQHF. The CDR3, as DNA: TGTGCCAGCTCGCCCCCCTCTTGGACAGGCGGGATATATAGCAATCAGCCCCAGCATTTT.

The chain combines TRBV28 with TRBJ1-1; 8 positions agree with TRBD1. CDR3 size: 14 residues. The trim removed 3 bases at V and 5 bases at J, leaving 5 bases unmatched. The germline V gene encodes CDR1 MDHEN and CDR2 SYDVKM. CDR3 protein: CASSLDRVQTEAFF. In nucleotides, the CDR3 is TGTGCCAGCAGTTTGGACAGGGTTCAAACTGAAGCTTTCTTT.

This sequence joins TRBV30 and TRBJ2-3; 10 positions agree with TRBD1. This CDR3 is built from 14 residues. V shed 3 bases and J 5 bases; nucleotides not matched to a gene: 5. Germline lookup yields CDR1 GTSNPN and CDR2 SVGIG (reference sequence). The CDR3 region is CAWSSGTGEDTQYF. CDR3 nucleotide sequence: TGTGCCTGGAGCTCCGGGACAGGGGAAGATACGCAGTATTTT. Full variable domain (outside the CDR3, taken from reference TRBV30 and TRBJ2-3): SQTIHQWPATLVQPVGSPLSLECTVEGTSNPNLYWYRQAAGRGLQLLFYSVGIGQISSEVPQNLSASRPQDRQFILSSKKLLLSDSGFYLCAWSSGTGEDTQYFGPGTRLTVL.

The chain employs TRBV6-1 and TRBJ2-3; maybe TRBD2 (5 bases). The CDR3 loop spans 15 amino acids. The V gene's germline CDR1 is MNHNS and CDR2 SASEGT. Trimming stripped 5 bases from V and 0 bases from J, with 12 bases between. For the CDR3, the DNA is TGTGCCAGCAGTCTCAGGACTGAAAGCACAGATACGCAGTATTTT. Encoded protein: CASSLRTESTDTQYF.

The chain combines TRBV28 with TRBJ1-1; 7 nucleotides agree with TRBD1. This CDR3 has 15 residues. CDR1 is MDHEN, CDR2 SYDVKM, per germline. Trimming removed 3 bases from V and 6 bases from J; junction bases left unmatched: 10. DNA for the CDR3: TGTGCCAGCAGTTTCTCGTCGACAGGGTTCGCTGAAGCTTTCTTT. It specifies CASSFSSTGFAEAFF. Together with reference TRBV28 and TRBJ1-1, the CDR3 gives the full variable domain: DVKVTQSSRYLVKRTGEKVFLECVQDMDHENMFWYRQDPGLGLRLIYFSYDVKMKEKGDIPEGYSVSREKKERFSLILESASTNQTSMYLCASSFSSTGFAEAFFGQGTRLTVV.

The chain's CDR3 is CASSSWGASGRSGELFF. In DNA form, the CDR3 reads TGCGCCAGCAGCTCATGGGGGGCTAGCGGGAGAAGCGGGGAGCTGTTTTTT. The rearrangement uses TRBV5-1 and TRBJ2-2, with 10 bases aligning to TRBD2. Germline CDR1 reads SGHRS; CDR2 reads YFSETQ. Trimming removed 3 bases from V and 7 bases from J; junction bases left unmatched: 12. The CDR3 length is 17 residues. The variable domain in full, completed from reference TRBV5-1 and TRBJ2-2, reads KAGVTQTPRYLIKTRGQQVTLSCSPISGHRSVSWYQQTPGQGLQFLFEYFSETQRNKGNFPGRFSGRQFSNSRSEMNVSTLELGDSALYLCASSSWGASGRSGELFFGEGSRLTVL.

The CDR3 reads CASSEFLGGSDRYTF. CDR3 sequence (DNA): TGTGCCAGCAGTGAATTCCTGGGGGGGTCCGATCGCTACACCTTC. The V gene is TRBV6-1, the J gene TRBJ1-2, with D maybe TRBD1 (5 bases). The CDR3 spans 15 residues. Per the germline V gene, CDR1 is MNHNS and CDR2 is SASEGT. Trimming pared 2 bases from V and 9 bases from J, leaving 19 bases between.

This chain joins TRBV15 and TRBJ2-7; D remains ambiguous. Germline V gives CDR1 LNHNV, CDR2 YYDKDF (reference sequence). V lost 2 bases, J lost 1 base, and 6 bases lay in between. This CDR3 spans 13 amino acids. Written as DNA, the CDR3 is TGTGCCACCAGCAGACAGGCGTCCTACGAGCAGTACTTC. Translated: CATSRQASYEQYF.

V gene TRBV5-4 combines with J gene TRBJ2-7; D gene unclear. CDR1 SGHNT and CDR2 YYREEE come from the germline V gene (reference sequence). V was pared by 1 base and J by 3 bases, with 8 bases between. CDR3 length: 13 amino acids. The chain's CDR3 is CASSLSPLYEQYF. For the CDR3, the DNA is TGTGCCAGCAGCTTGTCCCCCCTCTACGAGCAGTACTTC.

This chain links TRBV7-9 with TRBJ2-1, with 8 bases identical to TRBD2. Losses at the gene ends were 3 bases for V and 3 bases for J; bases not matched to a gene: 7. This CDR3 comprises 16 residues. The germline V gene encodes CDR1 SEHNR and CDR2 FQNEAQ (reference sequence). The chain's CDR3 is CASSLIQREYYNEQFF. The CDR3 nucleotides read TGTGCCAGCAGCTTGATTCAGCGGGAGTACTACAATGAGCAGTTCTTC.

V and J are TRBV29-1 and TRBJ1-2, with 7 bases aligning to TRBD1. Germline V lookup: CDR1 SQVTM, CDR2 ANQGSEA. This CDR3 contains 13 residues. The V gene end was trimmed by 6 bases and the J gene end by 5 bases; junction bases not matched to a gene: 9. CDR3: CSVDTGARYGYTF. The CDR3 DNA reads TGCAGCGTCGATACAGGGGCTCGTTATGGCTACACCTTC.

Here the CDR3 DNA reads TGTGCCTGGTATCAGGGCGGCACTGAAGCTTTCTTT. Amino acid sequence: CAWYQGGTEAFF. The chain carries TRBV30 and TRBJ1-1; a possible D gene is TRBD1 (5 bases). The V and J ends lost 5 bases and 4 bases respectively, with 11 bases between them. The CDR3 totals 12 residues. Germline V lookup: CDR1 GTSNPN, CDR2 SVGIG (reference sequence).

J is TRBJ2-1 and V is TRBV5-1, with 16 bases matching TRBD2. Trimming took 4 bases from V and 5 from J; bases not matched to a gene: 15. The germline V gene encodes CDR1 SGHRS and CDR2 YFSETQ. The CDR3 contains 20 residues. This chain's CDR3 is CASSAGIPGLAGGPHNEQFF. The CDR3 nucleotides are TGCGCCAGCAGCGCGGGGATTCCGGGACTAGCGGGAGGGCCTCACAATGAGCAGTTCTTC. Complete variable domain (other parts from reference TRBV5-1 and TRBJ2-1): KAGVTQTPRYLIKTRGQQVTLSCSPISGHRSVSWYQQTPGQGLQFLFEYFSETQRNKGNFPGRFSGRQFSNSRSEMNVSTLELGDSALYLCASSAGIPGLAGGPHNEQFFGPGTRLTVL.

The genes are TRBV5-6 and TRBJ2-7; 9 bases map to TRBD2. The CDR3 has 17 residues. V lost 0 bases, J lost 0 bases, and 7 bases stayed unmatched. Per germline, CDR1 SGHDT and CDR2 YYEEEE. CDR3: CASSLDRLAGNSYEQYF. CDR3 sequence (DNA): TGTGCCAGCAGCTTGGATAGGCTAGCGGGAAACTCCTACGAGCAGTACTTC. The complete variable domain, with remaining parts taken from reference TRBV5-6 and TRBJ2-7, reads DAGVTQSPTHLIKTRGQQVTLRCSPKSGHDTVSWYQQALGQGPQFIFQYYEEEERQRGNFPDRFSGHQFPNYSSELNVNALLLGDSALYLCASSLDRLAGNSYEQYFGPGTRLTVT.

This chain uses TRBV19 with TRBJ2-2, with 7 bases that match TRBD2. The CDR3 covers 17 residues. The V gene end was trimmed by 5 bases and the J gene end by 4 bases; junction bases not matched to a gene: 13. Per the germline V gene, CDR1 is LNHDA and CDR2 is SQIVND (reference sequence). DNA of the CDR3: TGTGCCAGTAGTCCCTTCGTGGTAGCGGGCGGCACCGGGGAGCTGTTTTTT. Protein product: CASSPFVVAGGTGELFF.

The chain has TRBV5-1 and TRBJ1-1; D unclear. Per the germline V gene, CDR1 is SGHRS and CDR2 is YFSETQ. V was trimmed by 4 bases and J by 0 bases, leaving 7 bases between them. This CDR3 is 13 amino acids long. CDR3 in amino acids: CASSDNLNTEAFF. DNA for the CDR3: TGCGCCAGCAGCGATAACTTGAACACTGAAGCTTTCTTT.

This chain connects TRBV5-4 to TRBJ2-5, with a weak D call TRBD2 (6 bases). The CDR3 consists of 13 residues. Germline V CDR1 and CDR2: SGHNT, YYREEE (reference sequence). V lost 2 bases and J 3 bases, leaving 8 bases between the germline ends. The CDR3 nucleotides read TGTGCCAGCAGCTTCGGCGGGGAAGAGACCCAGTACTTC. Amino acids: CASSFGGEETQYF.

The chain has TRBV25-1 and TRBJ1-1; D is possibly TRBD1 (5 bases). This CDR3 has 15 residues. The V gene lost 5 bases and the J gene lost 0 bases, with 13 bases spanning the gap. Germline CDR1 and CDR2: MGHDK and SYGVNS. For the CDR3, the DNA is TGTGCCAGCAGTTTGACAGTCCAAGTGAACACTGAAGCTTTCTTT. Amino acid sequence: CASSLTVQVNTEAFF.